A single sample is the source of the 16 T cell receptor beta chains below, sequenced in a study of blood T cell repertoires in COVID-19. Clones were sequenced by immunoSEQ multiplex PCR, and TCRdb holds only the in-frame ones, with some missing. The repertoire holds over 600,000 clones, with 85% to 90% as singletons. Sequenced: peripheral blood. The receptors originated from a woman between 18 and 30 years old with acute or convalescent COVID-19.

Regarding this clone: One end of the junction does not line up with germline, which may come from a read error. The J gene is TRBJ1-2, the V gene TRBV5-6; 8 nucleotides align to TRBD1. The CDR3 is made up of 17 amino acids. CDR1 is SGHDT and CDR2 is YYEEEE in the germline V gene. CDR3 sequence (DNA): TGTGCCAGCACCTTGGGACAGGCCCTAACCCTTAACTATGGCTACACCTTC. As protein: CASTLGQALTLNYGYTF.

This clone was seen a single time. The chain recombines TRBV6-6 with TRBJ1-5; D is unclear. The CDR3 is made up of 15 amino acids. Germline assignment: CDR1 MNHNY and CDR2 SVGAGI (reference sequence). V lost 6 bases and J 3 bases, leaving 15 bases between the germline ends. The CDR3 DNA reads as TGTGCCAGCAGGGAGTCACCCAGATTCAATCAGCCCCAGCATTTT. It encodes CASRESPRFNQPQHF.

The V gene is TRBV5-1, the J gene TRBJ2-3; 9 bases are shared with TRBD2. Trimming cost V 1 base and J 4 bases; bases outside gene matches: 1. The V gene's germline CDR1 is SGHRS and CDR2 YFSETQ. The length of the CDR3 is 14 residues. CDR3 sequence (DNA): TGCGCCAGCAGCTTGCTAGCGGGGCCAGATACGCAGTATTTT. Translating gives CASSLLAGPDTQYF.

This chain uses TRBV19 with TRBJ2-7; D not resolved. V dropped 6 bases and J dropped 2 bases, with 11 bases sitting between them. The CDR3 is 13 amino acids. Germline V gene lookup returns CDR1 LNHDA and CDR2 SQIVND (reference sequence). The CDR3 nucleotides are TGTGCCAGTAGCCGAGATCTCGCCTACGAGCAGTACTTC. This sequence encodes CASSRDLAYEQYF.

The CDR3 region is CATSVPGADTQYF. The CDR3 DNA is TGTGCCACCAGTGTTCCAGGGGCAGATACGCAGTATTTT. The chain links TRBV24-1 to TRBJ2-3, with a weak D call TRBD1 (6 bases). With 5 bases removed from V and 4 bases from J, the gap between germline ends came to 9 bases. Germline V gene lookup returns CDR1 KGHDR and CDR2 SFDVKD. CDR3 length: 13 amino acids.

This chain joins TRBV1 and TRBJ2-1; TRBD2, the table's D call, was not compared with the DNA. TRBV1 is a listed pseudogene. CDR3 length equals 13 residues. The CDR3 region is CTSRLLIANEQFF. CDR3 sequence (DNA): TGCACCAGCCGGCTCCTAATAGCAAATGAGCAGTTCTTC.

V is TRBV24-1 and J is TRBJ1-2; D uncertain. Trimming removed 0 bases at V and 5 bases at J, with 9 bases between. The CDR3 runs 14 residues. Germline V gene sequence: CDR1 KGHDR, CDR2 SFDVKD. This CDR3 is CATSDLHREYGYTF. The CDR3 region has the DNA TGTGCCACCAGTGATTTGCACCGGGAGTATGGCTACACCTTC.

This chain connects TRBV30 to TRBJ1-1; D remains ambiguous. Trimming removed 0 bases from V and 11 bases from J, with 16 bases in between. Germline lookup yields CDR1 GTSNPN and CDR2 SVGIG (reference sequence). This CDR3 contains 13 residues. Here the CDR3 DNA reads TGTGCCTGGAGTGTACAACAATTAGAGGATGCTTTCTTT. This encodes CAWSVQQLEDAFF.

V usage is TRBV6-5 and J usage is TRBJ1-1, with TRBD1 matching 9 bases. V trimming: 6 bases; J trimming: 4 bases; junction bases outside the gene matches: 9. CDR3 length equals 15 residues. Germline V gene data show CDR1 as MNHEY and CDR2 as SVGAGI. The CDR3 DNA reads as TGTGCCAGCAGCACATCCGGACAGGGGACCACTGAAGCTTTCTTT. The encoded protein is CASSTSGQGTTEAFF.

The V call is TRBV9, the J call TRBJ2-7; 12 nucleotides agree with TRBD1. The CDR3 runs to 16 residues. Germline lookup yields CDR1 SGDLS and CDR2 YYNGEE. The junction had 11 bases not matched to a gene; V was cut back by 4 bases and J by 6 bases. The chain's CDR3 is CASSPDPGQGAIEQYF. The CDR3 DNA reads as TGTGCCAGCAGCCCTGATCCGGGACAGGGGGCCATCGAGCAGTACTTC.

This chain connects TRBV14 to TRBJ2-3; 14 nucleotides agree with TRBD2. This CDR3 contains 24 residues. Germline V gene lookup returns CDR1 SGHDN and CDR2 FVKESK. Germline trimming cut 0 bases from V and 4 bases from J; bases unmatched to any gene: 24. The CDR3 reads CASSQDNPRRTSGGFWQGADTQYF. The CDR3 region has the DNA TGTGCCAGCAGCCAAGATAATCCCCGGCGGACTAGCGGGGGGTTTTGGCAGGGGGCAGATACGCAGTATTTT.

V gene TRBV3-1 (or the pseudogene TRBV3-2) combines with J gene TRBJ2-1; 12 nucleotides agree with TRBD2. The CDR3 covers 20 residues. V trimming: 4 bases; J trimming: 3 bases; junction bases outside the gene matches: 16. Germline CDR1 reads LGHDT; CDR2 reads YNNKEL (reference sequence). CDR3 nucleotide sequence: TGTGCCAGCAGCCCCCCCATATCTAGCGGGGGGGTATTGAACTACAATGAGCAGTTCTTC. Translating gives CASSPPISSGGVLNYNEQFF.

The chain is built from TRBV29-1 and TRBJ1-1; TRBD1 agrees at 10 bases. Germline-derived CDR1 and CDR2 are SQVTM and ANQGSEA. The CDR3 extends over 14 amino acids. J was trimmed by 1 base and V by 7 bases; bases with no gene match: 6. DNA for the CDR3: TGCAGCGAAGACAGGGGGCTGGGGAACACTGAAGCTTTCTTT. Its translation: CSEDRGLGNTEAFF.

CDR3 sequence: CASSALVQPQHF. The DNA of the CDR3 is TGTGCCAGCAGTGCACTGGTTCAGCCCCAGCATTTT. The chain recombines TRBV2 with TRBJ1-5; D uncertain. The V gene's germline CDR1 is SNHLY and CDR2 FYNNEI. V was cut by 4 bases and J by 6 bases, with 7 bases left in between. CDR3 length: 12 amino acids.

The J gene is TRBJ2-6, the V gene TRBV9, with 8 bases lining up with TRBD1. This CDR3 is 16 amino acids long. CDR1 is SGDLS and CDR2 is YYNGEE in the germline V gene. V trimming: 5 bases; J trimming: 0 bases; junction bases outside the gene matches: 4. CDR3 in DNA: TGTGCCAGCAGTCCAACAGGGGGCTCTGGGGCCAACGTCCTGACTTTC. Its translation: CASSPTGGSGANVLTF.

The V call is TRBV5-1, the J call TRBJ1-2, with D possibly being TRBD1 (5 bases). Trimming took off 0 bases at V and 4 bases at J, with 16 bases between the two ends. Germline CDR1 is SGHRS and CDR2 is YFSETQ. The CDR3 loop spans 16 amino acids. The chain's CDR3 is CASSLASRELPYGYTF. CDR3 bases: TGCGCCAGCAGCTTGGCCAGCAGGGAACTCCCCTATGGCTACACCTTC.